These T cell receptor beta chains were read from a single sample in a study of cytomegalovirus exposure and HLA in healthy donors. The method was immunoSEQ multiplex PCR; TCRdb's version includes in-frame clones alone and lacks a portion of them. The data hold about 66,000 clones, with approximately 97% observed a single time. The sample taken for sequencing was PBMCs. All receptors come from a young woman in good health and CMV-seropositive. The CDR3 runs from the conserved cysteine through the conserved F or W. Fields, in order: clone size, CDR3 length, V gene, J gene, D gene, CDR3 protein, CDR3 DNA. D genes are given only for firm matches. Size values are once, few and many counts, or a class for expanded clones, and some rows have none.

clone size: NA
CDR3 length: 17
V gene: TRBV4-2
J gene: TRBJ2-3
D gene: NA
CDR3 protein: CASSQDRRGREPDTQYF
CDR3 DNA: TGTGCCAGCAGCCAAGACAGAAGAGGACGGGAGCCAGATACGCAGTATTTT

clone size: NA
CDR3 length: 12
V gene: TRBV7-3
J gene: TRBJ2-3
D gene: NA
CDR3 protein: CASSSSTDTQYF
CDR3 DNA: TGTGCCAGCAGCTCGAGCACAGATACGCAGTATTTT

clone size: NA
CDR3 length: 12
V gene: TRBV29-1
J gene: TRBJ2-2
D gene: TRBD1
CDR3 protein: CSTGQGVGELFF
CDR3 DNA: TGCAGCACGGGACAGGGTGTCGGGGAGCTGTTTTTT

clone size: NA
CDR3 length: 15
V gene: TRBV19
J gene: TRBJ2-1
D gene: TRBD2
CDR3 protein: CASSRLAGVSNEQFF
CDR3 DNA: TGTGCCAGTAGTAGACTAGCGGGAGTTAGCAATGAGCAGTTCTTC

clone size: NA
CDR3 length: 14
V gene: TRBV2
J gene: TRBJ1-1
D gene: NA
CDR3 protein: CASSQDSQNTEAFF
CDR3 DNA: TGTGCCAGCAGCCAGGACAGCCAGAACACTGAAGCTTTCTTT

clone size: NA
CDR3 length: 16
V gene: TRBV5-1
J gene: TRBJ2-7
D gene: TRBD2
CDR3 protein: CASSGGLAVFSYEQYF
CDR3 DNA: TGCGCCAGCAGCGGGGGACTAGCGGTTTTCTCCTACGAGCAGTACTTC

clone size: NA
CDR3 length: 14
V gene: TRBV28
J gene: TRBJ1-1
D gene: NA
CDR3 protein: CASSLGGMNTEAFF
CDR3 DNA: TGTGCCAGCAGTTTAGGAGGTATGAACACTGAAGCTTTCTTT

clone size: NA
CDR3 length: 12
V gene: TRBV13
J gene: TRBJ2-1
D gene: NA
CDR3 protein: CASSLGDNEQFF
CDR3 DNA: TGTGCCAGCAGCTTAGGCGACAATGAGCAGTTCTTC

clone size: NA
CDR3 length: 15
V gene: TRBV6-5
J gene: TRBJ1-3
D gene: NA
CDR3 protein: CASSTRLISGNTIYF
CDR3 DNA: TGTGCCAGCAGTACTCGACTGATCTCTGGAAACACCATATATTTT

clone size: NA
CDR3 length: 17
V gene: TRBV7-8
J gene: TRBJ1-5
D gene: NA
CDR3 protein: CASSLKGGAYSNQPQHF
CDR3 DNA: TGTGCCAGCAGCTTAAAGGGGGGGGCTTATAGCAATCAGCCCCAGCATTTT

clone size: once
CDR3 length: 14
V gene: TRBV19
J gene: TRBJ2-3
D gene: NA
CDR3 protein: CASSPRGAEDTQYF
CDR3 DNA: TGTGCCAGTAGCCCCAGGGGGGCGGAAGATACGCAGTATTTT

clone size: NA
CDR3 length: 14
V gene: TRBV9
J gene: TRBJ2-2
D gene: TRBD2
CDR3 protein: CASSELAGTGELFF
CDR3 DNA: TGTGCCAGCAGTGAACTAGCGGGCACCGGGGAGCTGTTTTTT

clone size: once
CDR3 length: 13
V gene: TRBV5-6
J gene: TRBJ1-6
D gene: NA
CDR3 protein: CASRGRGLSPLHF
CDR3 DNA: TGTGCCAGCAGAGGCAGGGGATTGTCACCCCTCCACTTT

clone size: NA
CDR3 length: 16
V gene: TRBV2
J gene: TRBJ2-5
D gene: TRBD1
CDR3 protein: CASRERTGALGKTQYF
CDR3 DNA: TGTGCCAGCAGGGAAAGGACAGGGGCGCTTGGAAAGACCCAGTACTTC

clone size: NA
CDR3 length: 11
V gene: TRBV29-1
J gene: TRBJ2-3
D gene: NA
CDR3 protein: CSAESGDTQYF
CDR3 DNA: TGCAGCGCCGAATCCGGGGATACGCAGTATTTT

clone size: NA
CDR3 length: 14
V gene: TRBV6-1
J gene: TRBJ2-7
D gene: TRBD1
CDR3 protein: CASSQDRGSYEQYF
CDR3 DNA: TGTGCCAGCAGCCAGGACAGGGGATCCTACGAGCAGTACTTC

clone size: NA
CDR3 length: 13
V gene: TRBV5-1
J gene: TRBJ2-1
D gene: NA
CDR3 protein: CASSLGRGNEQFF
CDR3 DNA: TGCGCCAGCAGCTTAGGTCGGGGGAATGAGCAGTTCTTC

clone size: NA
CDR3 length: 18
V gene: TRBV11-2
J gene: TRBJ1-4
D gene: TRBD1
CDR3 protein: CASSFFGQDHVANEKLFF
CDR3 DNA: TGTGCCAGCAGCTTCTTCGGACAGGACCATGTAGCTAATGAAAAACTGTTTTTT

clone size: NA
CDR3 length: 14
V gene: TRBV19
J gene: TRBJ1-1
D gene: TRBD1
CDR3 protein: CASIKDRINTEAFF
CDR3 DNA: TGTGCCAGTATCAAGGACAGGATTAACACTGAAGCTTTCTTT

clone size: NA
CDR3 length: 14
V gene: TRBV9
J gene: TRBJ2-1
D gene: NA
CDR3 protein: CASSPRLDYNEQFF
CDR3 DNA: TGTGCCAGCAGCCCTCGACTAGACTACAATGAGCAGTTCTTC

clone size: NA
CDR3 length: 14
V gene: TRBV19
J gene: TRBJ2-5
D gene: TRBD1
CDR3 protein: CASSIQGARETQYF
CDR3 DNA: TGTGCCAGTAGTATACAGGGGGCGCGAGAGACCCAGTACTTC

clone size: NA
CDR3 length: 14
V gene: TRBV13
J gene: TRBJ2-7
D gene: NA
CDR3 protein: CASSQRDLPYEQYF
CDR3 DNA: TGTGCCAGCAGCCAACGGGATTTGCCCTACGAGCAGTACTTC

clone size: NA
CDR3 length: 15
V gene: TRBV28
J gene: TRBJ2-2
D gene: NA
CDR3 protein: CASIGQRANTGELFF
CDR3 DNA: TGTGCCAGCATAGGACAGAGAGCGAACACCGGGGAGCTGTTTTTT

clone size: NA
CDR3 length: 16
V gene: TRBV7-9
J gene: TRBJ2-7
D gene: TRBD1
CDR3 protein: CASSTGGQDPNYEQYF
CDR3 DNA: TGTGCCAGCAGCACAGGGGGGCAGGACCCAAACTACGAGCAGTACTTC

clone size: NA
CDR3 length: 16
V gene: TRBV6-5
J gene: TRBJ2-1
D gene: TRBD2
CDR3 protein: CASSYSTSGAHNEQFF
CDR3 DNA: TGTGCCAGCAGTTACTCGACTAGCGGGGCCCACAATGAGCAGTTCTTC

clone size: NA
CDR3 length: 17
V gene: TRBV15
J gene: TRBJ2-1
D gene: TRBD2
CDR3 protein: CATSAPWGLAGENEQFF
CDR3 DNA: TGTGCCACCAGCGCCCCCTGGGGACTAGCGGGAGAAAATGAGCAGTTCTTC

clone size: NA
CDR3 length: 16
V gene: TRBV15
J gene: TRBJ2-3
D gene: TRBD1
CDR3 protein: CATSRVQGFGADTQYF
CDR3 DNA: TGTGCCACCAGCAGGGTACAGGGGTTCGGGGCAGATACGCAGTATTTT

clone size: NA
CDR3 length: 16
V gene: TRBV9
J gene: TRBJ2-1
D gene: TRBD2
CDR3 protein: CASSVDLAGSYNEQFF
CDR3 DNA: TGTGCCAGCAGCGTAGACCTAGCGGGGTCCTACAATGAGCAGTTCTTC

clone size: NA
CDR3 length: 15
V gene: TRBV6-1
J gene: TRBJ1-2
D gene: TRBD1
CDR3 protein: CASSVTGTGAYGYTF
CDR3 DNA: TGTGCCAGCAGCGTTACCGGGACAGGGGCCTATGGCTACACCTTC

clone size: NA
CDR3 length: 13
V gene: TRBV5-1
J gene: TRBJ2-1
D gene: TRBD2
CDR3 protein: CASSLGTSNEQFF
CDR3 DNA: TGCGCCAGCAGCTTGGGGACTAGCAATGAGCAGTTCTTC

clone size: NA
CDR3 length: 13
V gene: TRBV5-5
J gene: TRBJ2-5
D gene: NA
CDR3 protein: CASSQTGLETQYF
CDR3 DNA: TGTGCCAGCAGCCAAACAGGATTGGAGACCCAGTACTTC

clone size: NA
CDR3 length: 14
V gene: TRBV19
J gene: TRBJ1-5
D gene: NA
CDR3 protein: CASSRAASNQPQHF
CDR3 DNA: TGTGCCAGTAGTAGGGCAGCTAGCAATCAGCCCCAGCATTTT

clone size: NA
CDR3 length: 12
V gene: TRBV6-1
J gene: TRBJ2-7
D gene: TRBD2
CDR3 protein: CASTRLAGEQYF
CDR3 DNA: TGTGCCAGCACCAGACTAGCGGGTGAGCAGTACTTC

clone size: NA
CDR3 length: 13
V gene: TRBV7-2
J gene: TRBJ2-7
D gene: NA
CDR3 protein: CASSLDGGYEQYF
CDR3 DNA: TGTGCCAGCAGCTTAGACGGCGGCTACGAGCAGTACTTC

clone size: NA
CDR3 length: 15
V gene: TRBV28
J gene: TRBJ1-1
D gene: TRBD1
CDR3 protein: CASSLFGQGATEAFF
CDR3 DNA: TGTGCCAGCAGTTTATTCGGACAGGGGGCGACTGAAGCTTTCTTT

clone size: NA
CDR3 length: 18
V gene: TRBV5-8
J gene: TRBJ2-1
D gene: TRBD2
CDR3 protein: CASSGAVSGRAWDDEQFF
CDR3 DNA: TGTGCCAGCAGCGGGGCGGTTAGCGGGAGGGCCTGGGACGATGAGCAGTTCTTC

clone size: NA
CDR3 length: 16
V gene: TRBV19
J gene: TRBJ2-7
D gene: NA
CDR3 protein: CASSRIGTLSSYEQYF
CDR3 DNA: TGTGCCAGTAGTAGAATTGGGACACTAAGCTCCTACGAGCAGTACTTC

clone size: NA
CDR3 length: 10
V gene: TRBV2
J gene: TRBJ2-7
D gene: NA
CDR3 protein: CASSDTGQSF
CDR3 DNA: TGTGCCAGCAGTGATACTGGACAGAGCTTC

clone size: NA
CDR3 length: 14
V gene: TRBV5-4
J gene: TRBJ1-1
D gene: NA
CDR3 protein: CASRPDSQGTEAFF
CDR3 DNA: TGTGCCAGCAGGCCAGATTCGCAGGGGACTGAAGCTTTCTTT

clone size: NA
CDR3 length: 14
V gene: TRBV28
J gene: TRBJ1-1
D gene: TRBD1
CDR3 protein: CASGTGGLNTEAFF
CDR3 DNA: TGTGCCAGTGGGACAGGGGGCCTAAACACTGAAGCTTTCTTT

clone size: NA
CDR3 length: 14
V gene: TRBV7-9
J gene: TRBJ2-7
D gene: TRBD2
CDR3 protein: CASSLGLAGYEQYF
CDR3 DNA: TGTGCCAGCAGCTTAGGTCTAGCGGGCTACGAGCAGTACTTC

clone size: NA
CDR3 length: 13
V gene: TRBV7-8
J gene: TRBJ2-7
D gene: NA
CDR3 protein: CASSPPTRDEQYF
CDR3 DNA: TGTGCCAGCAGCCCCCCGACGCGGGACGAGCAGTACTTC

clone size: NA
CDR3 length: 15
V gene: TRBV28
J gene: TRBJ1-5
D gene: NA
CDR3 protein: CASRLTGLSNQPQHF
CDR3 DNA: TGTGCCAGCAGGTTGACAGGACTTAGCAATCAGCCCCAGCATTTT

clone size: NA
CDR3 length: 14
V gene: TRBV28
J gene: TRBJ1-3
D gene: NA
CDR3 protein: CASSLGSSGNTIYF
CDR3 DNA: TGTGCCAGCAGTTTAGGCAGCTCTGGAAACACCATATATTTT

clone size: NA
CDR3 length: 14
V gene: TRBV30
J gene: TRBJ2-1
D gene: TRBD2
CDR3 protein: CAWIGRESVNEQFF
CDR3 DNA: TGTGCCTGGATTGGGCGGGAGAGTGTCAATGAGCAGTTCTTC

clone size: NA
CDR3 length: 16
V gene: TRBV5-4
J gene: TRBJ1-1
D gene: TRBD1
CDR3 protein: CASSKPRQGAGTEAFF
CDR3 DNA: TGTGCCAGCAGCAAACCGCGACAGGGGGCGGGGACTGAAGCTTTCTTT

clone size: NA
CDR3 length: 15
V gene: TRBV5-4
J gene: TRBJ2-1
D gene: TRBD2
CDR3 protein: CASSLTAGGFNEQFF
CDR3 DNA: TGTGCCAGCAGCCTGACAGCGGGAGGTTTCAATGAGCAGTTCTTC

clone size: NA
CDR3 length: 15
V gene: TRBV29-1
J gene: TRBJ1-4
D gene: NA
CDR3 protein: CSVGSGGGLGEKLFF
CDR3 DNA: TGCAGCGTTGGTTCTGGGGGCGGTTTGGGAGAAAAACTGTTTTTT

clone size: NA
CDR3 length: 16
V gene: TRBV11-2
J gene: TRBJ2-5
D gene: TRBD1
CDR3 protein: CASSQSPGTGSETQYF
CDR3 DNA: TGTGCCAGCAGCCAAAGTCCCGGGACAGGGTCTGAGACCCAGTACTTC

clone size: NA
CDR3 length: 13
V gene: TRBV6-5
J gene: TRBJ2-3
D gene: NA
CDR3 protein: CASSYAGTDTQYF
CDR3 DNA: TGTGCCAGCAGTTATGCGGGCACAGATACGCAGTATTTT

clone size: NA
CDR3 length: 15
V gene: TRBV27
J gene: TRBJ1-3
D gene: TRBD1
CDR3 protein: CASSSLTGEGNTIYF
CDR3 DNA: TGTGCCAGCAGTTCCCTGACAGGGGAAGGAAACACCATATATTTT

clone size: NA
CDR3 length: 14
V gene: TRBV7-3
J gene: TRBJ2-7
D gene: TRBD2
CDR3 protein: CASSLWGGAYEQYF
CDR3 DNA: TGTGCCAGCAGCCTCTGGGGGGGGGCCTACGAGCAGTACTTC

clone size: NA
CDR3 length: 14
V gene: TRBV4-2
J gene: TRBJ2-5
D gene: NA
CDR3 protein: CASSQGTNQETQYF
CDR3 DNA: TGTGCCAGCAGCCAAGGGACTAACCAAGAGACCCAGTACTTC